The sequence of this TCR beta chain was determined in a study of T cell responses to AZD1222 COVID-19 vaccine. Study-level findings and limits: Donors skewed white British and female; clonal diversity was possibly underestimated. Along spike, vaccine-associated CD4 TCRs were found throughout, with dominance at 160-218 and 743-854.

The V end was cut by 10 bases, the J end by 3 bases, with 13 bases between. CDR3 size: 12 residues. The germline CDR1 and CDR2 sequences are WSHSY and SAAADI. The protocol was immunoSEQ multiplex PCR, while the TCRdb copy is restricted to in-frame clones and leaves out a portion. The sample carries 110,000 or so clones, roughly 86% recorded once. In regard to this clone: Antigen unknown.

The sequence derives from an adult who received the AZD1222 COVID-19 vaccine. The chain couples TRBV10-2 to TRBJ2-7, with D uncertain. The input for sequencing was peripheral blood, taken 28 days after the second AZD1222 dose. Here the CDR3 reads CATADGNYEQYF. The CDR3 coding sequence is TGCGCCACCGCGGACGGTAACTACGAGCAGTACTTC.